This TCR beta chain originates from a study of blood T cell repertoires in COVID-19. Study details: Sites in the United States, Italy and Spain provided acute and convalescent COVID-19 samples. PBMCs, B-cell-depleted T cells, or T cells provided the cDNA or gDNA that made up the material.

Sequenced by immunoSEQ multiplex PCR; TCRdb stores in-frame clones only, minus some. The sample lists roughly 97,000 clones, around 86% occurring once. Germline-derived CDR1 and CDR2 are MDHEN and SYDVKM. The germline V and J ends were trimmed by 7 bases and 0 bases, with 12 bases remaining between them. The CDR3 runs to 14 residues. J is TRBJ1-2 and V is TRBV28, with D perhaps TRBD1 (5 bases). The specimen was peripheral blood. This clonotype originated in a middle-aged man with acute or convalescent COVID-19. CDR3 in DNA: TGTGCCAGCACCCCCTTAGGGGCTAACTATGGCTACACCTTC. As protein: CASTPLGANYGYTF.